One sample yielded the 20 T cell receptor beta chains listed below, sequenced in a study of cytomegalovirus exposure and HLA in healthy donors. With 60 Vbeta and 13 Jbeta primers, the PCR was carried out. The data were produced by immunoSEQ multiplex PCR, yet TCRdb's version contains in-frame clones alone and is incomplete. The table lists approximately 150,000 clones, roughly 78% of them singletons. The sequenced sample was PBMCs. These receptor sequences come from a woman in her 50s in good health and CMV-seropositive.

The chain is built from TRBV5-4 and TRBJ1-2; perhaps TRBD1 as D (6 bases). Germline V gives CDR1 SGHNT, CDR2 YYREEE (reference sequence). V was clipped by 0 bases and J by 6 bases, with 9 bases between them. CDR3 size: 13 residues. The CDR3 sequence: CASSLEQGDGYTF. CDR3 DNA sequence: TGTGCCAGCAGCTTGGAACAGGGAGATGGCTACACCTTC.

The chain joins TRBV11-2 to TRBJ2-2; 8 positions agree with TRBD2. The CDR3 has 17 residues. Trimming took 5 bases from V and 4 from J; bases not matched to a gene: 12. Per germline, CDR1 SGHAT and CDR2 FQNNGV. CDR3 DNA: TGTGCCAGCAGCCAAAGCAGCGGGGGCGCGGGCACCGGGGAGCTGTTTTTT. This codes for CASSQSSGGAGTGELFF. Complete variable domain (other parts from reference TRBV11-2 and TRBJ2-2): EAGVAQSPRYKIIEKRQSVAFWCNPISGHATLYWYQQILGQGPKLLIQFQNNGVVDDSQLPKDRFSAERLKGVDSTLKIQPAKLEDSAVYLCASSQSSGGAGTGELFFGEGSRLTVL.

V gene TRBV9 combines with J gene TRBJ1-4; 7 bases map to TRBD1. CDR1 SGDLS and CDR2 YYNGEE come from the germline V gene. Trimming cost V 4 bases and J 7 bases; bases outside gene matches: 10. This CDR3 is 15 amino acids long. The CDR3 bases are TGTGCCAGCAGCTCCTCAGGGGGAACGGGTGAAAAACTGTTTTTT. This sequence encodes CASSSSGGTGEKLFF. Using reference TRBV9 and TRBJ1-4 for the parts outside the CDR3, the full variable domain is DSGVTQTPKHLITATGQRVTLRCSPRSGDLSVYWYQQSLDQGLQFLIQYYNGEERAKGNILERFSAQQFPDLHSELNLSSLELGDSALYFCASSSSGGTGEKLFFGSGTQLSVL.

The chain uses TRBV10-3 and TRBJ2-2; possible D gene TRBD1, 5 bases. The V gene lost 2 bases and the J gene lost 0 bases, with 16 bases spanning the gap. The CDR3 consists of 18 residues. CDR1 and CDR2 (germline): ENHRY, SYGVKD. Written as DNA, the CDR3 is TGTGCCATCAGTGAGATAACCCTCGGCAGGGCGAACACCGGGGAGCTGTTTTTT. Residues: CAISEITLGRANTGELFF.

A remark on this clone: Other DNA sequences within the sample encode an identical CDR3. This sequence joins TRBV5-6 and TRBJ1-5; D call uncertain. The germline CDR1 and CDR2 sequences are SGHDT and YYEEEE. V was clipped by 2 bases and J by 4 bases, with 7 bases between them. There are 13 residues in the CDR3. The chain's CDR3 is CASSLSGNQPQHF. The CDR3 bases are TGTGCCAGCAGCTTAAGCGGGAATCAGCCCCAGCATTTT.

This chain links TRBV5-1 with TRBJ1-1, with a possible D match to TRBD1 (5 bases). The CDR3 covers 14 residues. The V gene lost 2 bases and the J gene lost 3 bases, with 11 bases spanning the gap. The V gene's germline CDR1 is SGHRS and CDR2 YFSETQ. CDR3 bases: TGCGCCAGCAGCTTACAGGACCCCGACACTGAAGCTTTCTTT. As protein: CASSLQDPDTEAFF.

This chain joins TRBV29-1 and TRBJ1-1; TRBD1 agrees at 7 bases. Germline V gene sequence: CDR1 SQVTM, CDR2 ANQGSEA. J gave up 1 base and V 6 bases, and 8 bases lay outside the gene matches. The CDR3 has 14 residues. The CDR3 region is CSVASGQRNTEAFF. The CDR3 DNA is TGCAGCGTGGCATCGGGACAGCGGAACACTGAAGCTTTCTTT.

This clone showed up just once. The CDR3 region has the DNA TGTGCCACCAGCAGAGTCGATCAGGGGCACGCCGGGGAGCTGTTTTTT. This sequence encodes CATSRVDQGHAGELFF. The rearrangement links TRBV15 to TRBJ2-2, with D maybe TRBD1 (6 bases). The CDR3 totals 16 residues. Germline-derived CDR1 and CDR2 are LNHNV and YYDKDF (reference sequence). Between the trimmed V and J ends, which lost 1 base and 6 bases, there was a span of 15 bases. Supplemented by reference TRBV15 and TRBJ2-2, the full variable domain reads DAMVIQNPRYQVTQFGKPVTLSCSQTLNHNVMYWYQQKSSQAPKLLFHYYDKDFNNEADTPDNFQSRRPNTSFCFLDIRSPGLGDTAMYLCATSRVDQGHAGELFFGEGSRLTVL.

The V and J genes are TRBV5-1 and TRBJ2-4; D gene unclear. Deletions cut 4 bases from V and 0 bases from J, with 14 bases between. The germline CDR1 and CDR2 sequences are SGHRS and YFSETQ. The CDR3 covers 16 residues. CDR3 region: CASSPTPELAKNIQYF. CDR3 sequence (DNA): TGCGCCAGCAGCCCTACCCCGGAGCTAGCCAAAAACATTCAGTACTTC.

The V and J genes are TRBV5-1 and TRBJ2-5, with 13 bases lining up with TRBD2. With 4 bases clipped from V and 1 base from J, the junction kept 7 bases outside the gene matches. Germline values: CDR1 SGHRS, CDR2 YFSETQ. The CDR3 totals 17 residues. DNA of the CDR3: TGCGCCAGCAGCGTACTTCGGACTAGCGGGGGCCAAGAGACCCAGTACTTC. It yields the protein CASSVLRTSGGQETQYF.

This chain links TRBV19 with TRBJ2-7; D is unresolved. V lost 3 bases and J lost 1, with 7 bases in between. Germline lookup yields CDR1 LNHDA and CDR2 SQIVND (reference sequence). The CDR3 totals 13 residues. The CDR3 loop reads CASSIGGSYEQYF. The DNA of the CDR3 is TGTGCCAGTAGTATCGGCGGTTCCTACGAGCAGTACTTC.

The gene calls are TRBV6-1 and TRBJ1-4; 7 bases are a match to TRBD1. The V gene end was trimmed by 5 bases and the J gene end by 7 bases; junction bases not matched to a gene: 10. This CDR3 spans 15 amino acids. Germline-derived CDR1 and CDR2 are MNHNS and SASEGT. The CDR3 here is CASSSPGQRGEKLFF. CDR3 bases: TGTGCCAGCAGTTCTCCGGGACAGAGGGGTGAAAAACTGTTTTTT.

This clone was counted a single time. This sequence joins TRBV19 and TRBJ1-1; D is uncertain. Germline V gene data show CDR1 as LNHDA and CDR2 as SQIVND (reference sequence). Trimming stripped 1 base from V and 1 base from J, with 7 bases between. CDR3 length: 14 amino acids. This CDR3 reads CASSIGVTNTEAFF. CDR3 bases: TGTGCCAGTAGTATAGGAGTTACGAACACTGAAGCTTTCTTT. The full variable domain, completed using reference TRBV19 and TRBJ1-1, is DGGITQSPKYLFRKEGQNVTLSCEQNLNHDAMYWYRQDPGQGLRLIYYSQIVNDFQKGDIAEGYSVSREKKESFPLTVTSAQKNPTAFYLCASSIGVTNTEAFFGQGTRLTVV.

The chain carries TRBV28 and TRBJ1-2; D is perhaps TRBD1 (5 bases). The germline CDR1 and CDR2 sequences are MDHEN and SYDVKM. Trimming stripped 5 bases from V and 2 bases from J, with 12 bases between. This CDR3 has 14 residues. DNA of the CDR3: TGTGCCAGCAGTCCAGGGCCTCGAAACTATGGCTACACCTTC. It specifies CASSPGPRNYGYTF.

On this clone itself: Other nucleotide sequences from this sample produce the same CDR3. J is TRBJ2-7 and V is TRBV5-1, with D unresolved. The CDR3 extends over 14 amino acids. Germline CDR1 reads SGHRS; CDR2 reads YFSETQ. Trimming cost V 0 bases and J 0 bases, with 7 bases left between them. DNA of the CDR3: TGCGCCAGCAGCTTGGTCGGTAGCTCCTACGAGCAGTACTTC. Translating it yields CASSLVGSSYEQYF.

V usage is TRBV10-3 and J usage is TRBJ2-6; 8 bases align to TRBD2. There are 17 residues in the CDR3. Germline CDR1 and CDR2: ENHRY and SYGVKD. Losses at the gene ends were 4 bases for V and 0 bases for J; bases not matched to a gene: 5. The DNA for the CDR3 is TGTGCCATCAGTGTAACTAGCGGTAACTCTGGGGCCAACGTCCTGACTTTC. Protein: CAISVTSGNSGANVLTF.

This clone has more than one count but fewer than ten. The chain uses TRBV6-6 and TRBJ1-1; D is undetermined. CDR3 length equals 14 residues. Germline loops: CDR1 MNHNY, CDR2 SVGAGI (reference sequence). V dropped 5 bases and J dropped 2 bases, with 12 bases sitting between them. The CDR3 DNA sequence: TGTGCCAGCAGTCCCCCCACAGAAAACACTGAAGCTTTCTTT. Translation: CASSPPTENTEAFF.

The rearrangement links TRBV19 to TRBJ2-7; the D is unclear. Trimming shortened V by 3 bases and J by 5 bases, and 14 bases separated the two germline ends. CDR3 size: 14 residues. Looked up from germline, CDR1 is LNHDA and CDR2 is SQIVND (reference sequence). The CDR3 loop reads CASSMKPLVHEQYF. As DNA, the CDR3 is TGTGCCAGTAGTATGAAGCCACTCGTCCACGAGCAGTACTTC.

The V call is TRBV7-8, the J call TRBJ1-5; tentative D call: TRBD1 (6 bases). Germline values: CDR1 SGHVS, CDR2 FQNEAQ. V gave up 7 bases and J gave up 3 bases, with 13 bases separating them. The CDR3 runs to 14 residues. CDR3 coding DNA: TGTGCCAGCACCGAAGGGGGATTCAATCAGCCCCAGCATTTT. Protein sequence: CASTEGGFNQPQHF.

This clone came up a few times. The rearrangement joins TRBV9 to TRBJ1-3; TRBD1 aligns across 7 bases. J gave up 3 bases and V 0 bases, and 6 bases lay outside the gene matches. The CDR3 runs 16 residues. Germline V gene sequence: CDR1 SGDLS, CDR2 YYNGEE. The CDR3 here is CASSVGTGRGGNTIYF. CDR3 nucleotide sequence: TGTGCCAGCAGCGTAGGGACAGGCCGAGGTGGAAACACCATATATTTT.